This TCR beta chain appears in the sequencing data of a study of blood T cell repertoires in COVID-19. At the level of the study: Collection of acute and convalescent COVID-19 samples took place in the United States, Italy and Spain. The analysed material was cDNA or gDNA that came from T cells, B-cell-depleted T cells, or PBMCs.

As processed by the authors: Scientists estimated how many nucleated cells there were by amplifying reference gene primers. Repertoires were generated with immunoSEQ multiplex PCR, while TCRdb's copy carries only in-frame clones and drops some. V and J calls and clone size are those listed in that table; D and trimming were worked out from the DNA. Of 200,000 or so clones detected, around 82% appear once; the ten largest clones hold roughly 2.3%. After removal of 3 bases from V and 6 bases from J, the junction contained 6 bases not matched to a gene. Germline CDR1 reads LGHNT; CDR2 reads FRNRAP. The CDR3 covers 15 residues.

The sequenced material came from peripheral blood. V gene TRBV12-5 combines with J gene TRBJ1-5, with 9 positions matching TRBD1. This clonotype was sampled from a woman aged 55-70 years with acute or convalescent COVID-19. The CDR3 nucleotides read TGTGCTAGTGGTTTAGAACAGGGGGCCGGTCAGCCCCAGCATTTT. Residues: CASGLEQGAGQPQHF. Variable domain in full (rest from reference TRBV12-5 and TRBJ1-5): DARVTQTPRHKVTEMGQEVTMRCQPILGHNTVFWYRQTMMQGLELLAYFRNRAPLDDSGMPKDRFSAEMPDATLATLKIQPSEPRDSAVYFCASGLEQGAGQPQHFGDGTRLSIL.